The 9 T cell receptor beta chains given below trace back to one sample, sequenced in a study of T cells in Graves' hyperthyroidism and ophthalmopathy. TCR beta CDR3 regions were amplified from RNA. HTBI primers were the set used in a first-round RT-PCR of the TCR CDR3. TCRdb re-called the multiplex PCR reads through MiXCR, storing one row per CDR3 protein. The sample includes a few hundred thousand distinct CDR3 sequences, roughly 12% of them seen just once. The specimen sequenced was blood. These receptor sequences come from a man aged 30 to 39 with Graves' hyperthyroidism that later progressed to Graves' ophthalmopathy.

V gene TRBV6-1 combines with J gene TRBJ1-5, with TRBD1 as a possible D gene (5 bases). The V end was cut by 7 bases, the J end by 6 bases, with 13 bases between. The CDR3 contains 13 residues. Germline V gene data show CDR1 as MNHNS and CDR2 as SASEGT. As DNA, the CDR3 is TGTGCCAGCACCCCGGGGGGGGGTCAGCCCCAGCATTTT. Its translation: CASTPGGGQPQHF.

This clonotype was counted a few times. The V call is TRBV15, the J call TRBJ1-3; D remains unclear. With 0 bases removed from V and 0 bases from J, the gap between germline ends came to 9 bases. This CDR3 is 16 amino acids long. CDR1 LNHNV and CDR2 YYDKDF come from the germline V gene (reference sequence). The DNA of the CDR3 is TGTGCCACCAGCAGAGATAAATGGAGCTCTGGAAACACCATATATTTT. This codes for CATSRDKWSSGNTIYF.

Only a few counts were recorded for this clonotype. The chain has TRBV27 and TRBJ1-1; the D gene is possibly TRBD1 (6 bases). CDR3 size: 14 residues. The V gene's germline CDR1 is MNHEY and CDR2 SMNVEV (reference sequence). The V end lost 2 bases, the J end lost 4 bases, and 11 bases lay between the germline ends. The CDR3 DNA is TGTGCCAGCAGTTTACCAGGGGCGGGCACTGAAGCTTTCTTT. It encodes CASSLPGAGTEAFF.

This clonotype was detected a few times. The chain joins TRBV6-5 to TRBJ2-2; unclear D gene. This CDR3 has 14 residues. Trimming took off 4 bases at V and 6 bases at J, with 12 bases between the two ends. Per the germline V gene, CDR1 is MNHEY and CDR2 is SVGAGI. CDR3 coding DNA: TGTGCCAGCAGTTTCGACAAGTTTCCCGGGGAGCTGTTTTTT. Translation: CASSFDKFPGELFF.

This sequence joins TRBV4-1 and TRBJ2-7, with D possibly being TRBD2 (5 bases). The CDR3 runs to 13 residues. Germline CDR1 is MGHRA and CDR2 is YSYEKL. Trimming shortened V by 0 bases and J by 6 bases, and 9 bases separated the two germline ends. The CDR3 DNA is TGCGCCAGCAGCCAAGATCTCGGAGGCGAGCAGTACTTC. Translated, it gives CASSQDLGGEQYF.

The chain couples TRBV27 to TRBJ1-2, with 9 bases lining up with TRBD1. Losses at the gene ends were 7 bases for V and 1 base for J; bases not matched to a gene: 4. Germline CDR1 reads MNHEY; CDR2 reads SMNVEV (reference sequence). This CDR3 has 14 amino acids. The CDR3 here is CASTTGGGNYGYTF. The DNA for the CDR3 is TGTGCCAGCACTACAGGGGGCGGTAACTATGGCTACACCTTC.

This clonotype has just a few counts. CDR3 protein: CASKKEGSGANVLTF. The CDR3, as DNA: TGTGCCAGCAAGAAAGAGGGCTCTGGGGCCAACGTCCTGACTTTC. The genes are TRBV7-9 and TRBJ2-6; D is perhaps TRBD2 (5 bases). Germline V gene lookup returns CDR1 SEHNR and CDR2 FQNEAQ (reference sequence). CDR3 length: 15 residues. Trimming shortened V by 7 bases and J by 0 bases, and 10 bases separated the two germline ends. Filled out from reference TRBV7-9 and TRBJ2-6, the complete variable domain reads DTGVSQNPRHKITKRGQNVTFRCDPISEHNRLYWYRQTLGQGPEFLTYFQNEAQLEKSRLLSDRFSAERPKGSFSTLEIQRTEQGDSAMYLCASKKEGSGANVLTFGAGSRLTVL.

This clonotype was recorded many times. The CDR3 DNA reads as TGTGCCAGCAGTCACGGGGGGGCCGATGAGCAGTTCTTC. As protein: CASSHGGADEQFF. This chain joins TRBV12-3 or TRBV12-4 and TRBJ2-1, with TRBD2 matching over 8 bases. The junction had 5 bases not matched to a gene; V was cut back by 5 bases and J by 8 bases. The CDR3 length is 13 residues.

The V call is TRBV18, the J call TRBJ1-5, with D possibly TRBD1 on 6 matching bases. The V gene's germline CDR1 is KGHSH and CDR2 LQKENI. This CDR3 contains 14 residues. V dropped 3 bases and J dropped 6 bases, with 12 bases sitting between them. CDR3 in amino acids: CASSPIQGSQPQHF. For the CDR3, the DNA is TGTGCCAGCTCACCCATACAGGGTAGTCAGCCCCAGCATTTT.